This TCR beta chain was identified in a study of T cell responses to AZD1222 COVID-19 vaccine. Overall study results and limits: White British donors predominated, females outnumbered males, and clonal diversity was possibly underestimated. Vaccine-associated CD4 TCRs spanned spike, dominant at 160-218 and 743-854. At study baseline, merely a handful of AZD1222 recipients were seropositive.

Regarding this clone: As yet, its antigen is unknown.

Produced via immunoSEQ multiplex PCR; TCRdb's table is partial and in-frame only. The profile shows about 160,000 clones, about 91% of them singletons. There are 14 residues in the CDR3. The ends were cut back, 6 bases at V and 0 bases at J, with 9 bases in the middle. Germline lookup yields CDR1 MDHEN and CDR2 SYDVKM. This clonotype was sampled from an adult in good health. The chain recombines TRBV28 with TRBJ2-1, with D possibly matching TRBD1 (6 bases). The sample consisted of peripheral blood, taken on day 0 of AZD1222 vaccination. CDR3 DNA: TGTGCCAGCAGGCAACAGGGCTCCTACAATGAGCAGTTCTTC. Translating gives CASRQQGSYNEQFF.